One sample yielded the 14 T cell receptor beta chains listed below, sequenced in a study of T cell repertoires in cytomegalovirus infection. TCRdb reprocessed the reads via MiXCR and lists one record per CDR3 protein. The sample carries approximately 300,000 distinct CDR3 sequences, around 29% recorded once. For these receptors, no antigen is known. Sequences were derived from cultured PBMCs, sampled from culture after CMV antigen stimulation. The receptors derive from a human donor in good health (CMV status not recorded). Some clones in this sample may be carry-over from other donors' samples.

J is TRBJ1-2 and V is TRBV28, with D unclear. This CDR3 has 11 amino acids. V was shortened by 0 bases and J by 8 bases, with 4 bases between the two germline ends. The germline CDR1 and CDR2 sequences are MDHEN and SYDVKM. In DNA form, the CDR3 reads TGTGCCAGCAGTTTATGGGGGGGCTACACCTTC. This translates into CASSLWGGYTF.

The V and J genes are TRBV7-9 and TRBJ1-4, with D perhaps TRBD1 (5 bases). The CDR3 covers 17 residues. Trimming cost V 5 bases and J 3 bases, with 19 bases left between them. Looked up from germline, CDR1 is SEHNR and CDR2 is FQNEAQ (reference sequence). The CDR3 here is CASSIRAGTGANEKLFF. The CDR3 nucleotides read TGTGCCAGCAGCATACGAGCAGGGACTGGAGCTAATGAAAAACTGTTTTTT. Using reference TRBV7-9 and TRBJ1-4 for the parts outside the CDR3, the full variable domain is DTGVSQNPRHKITKRGQNVTFRCDPISEHNRLYWYRQTLGQGPEFLTYFQNEAQLEKSRLLSDRFSAERPKGSFSTLEIQRTEQGDSAMYLCASSIRAGTGANEKLFFGSGTQLSVL.

The chain links TRBV28 to TRBJ1-5; D unresolved. The germline gives CDR1 MDHEN, CDR2 SYDVKM. The CDR3 consists of 17 residues. The germline V and J ends were trimmed by 6 bases and 0 bases, with 18 bases remaining between them. The chain's CDR3 is CASSPNDNRYSNQPQHF. The DNA of the CDR3 is TGTGCCAGCAGCCCTAACGACAATCGATATAGCAATCAGCCCCAGCATTTT.

The chain recombines TRBV24-1 with TRBJ1-5; 8 nucleotides match TRBD1. V lost 6 bases, J lost 6 bases, and 9 bases stayed unmatched. The CDR3 totals 15 residues. Looked up from germline, CDR1 is KGHDR and CDR2 is SFDVKD. As DNA, the CDR3 is TGTGCCACCAGTCTCGGCGGACAGGGAAGTCAGCCCCAGCATTTT. This sequence encodes CATSLGGQGSQPQHF.

Many counts were recorded for this clonotype. The rearrangement links TRBV7-9 to TRBJ2-7, with no clear D. The CDR3 runs 16 residues. The germline V and J ends were trimmed by 7 bases and 3 bases, with 22 bases remaining between them. The germline V gene encodes CDR1 SEHNR and CDR2 FQNEAQ (reference sequence). The CDR3 DNA reads TGTGCCAGCACCCCACCAGATTGGACGGAATACTACGAGCAGTACTTC. Amino acid sequence: CASTPPDWTEYYEQYF. Complete variable domain (other parts from reference TRBV7-9 and TRBJ2-7): DTGVSQNPRHKITKRGQNVTFRCDPISEHNRLYWYRQTLGQGPEFLTYFQNEAQLEKSRLLSDRFSAERPKGSFSTLEIQRTEQGDSAMYLCASTPPDWTEYYEQYFGPGTRLTVT.

This clonotype has just one count. This chain links TRBV9 with TRBJ1-2; a weak D match, TRBD1 (5 bases). The CDR3 length is 12 residues. CDR1 SGDLS and CDR2 YYNGEE come from the germline V gene. Trimming took off 7 bases at V and 8 bases at J, with 15 bases between the two ends. The CDR3 loop reads CASGDGFGGYTF. CDR3 sequence (DNA): TGTGCCAGCGGGGACGGCTTCGGAGGCTACACCTTC.

This clonotype was observed many times. The chain carries TRBV7-8 and TRBJ1-4; D is possibly TRBD1 (5 bases). CDR1 and CDR2 from the germline V gene are SGHVS and FQNEAQ. V was shortened by 5 bases and J by 8 bases, with 15 bases between the two germline ends. This CDR3 region has 14 residues. The chain's CDR3 is CASSRAGGREKLFF. CDR3 nucleotide sequence: TGTGCCAGCAGCCGAGCGGGGGGGAGAGAAAAACTGTTTTTT.

V gene TRBV12-3 or TRBV12-4 combines with J gene TRBJ1-4; D may be TRBD1 (6 bases). Trimming left V 6 bases short and J 4 bases short, with 12 bases between. The CDR3 sequence is 14 residues long. The CDR3, as DNA: TGTGCCAGCAGCCCCGGACAGATTAATGAAAAACTGTTTTTT. It yields the protein CASSPGQINEKLFF.

This chain joins TRBV7-2 and TRBJ2-7, with D possibly matching TRBD2 (6 bases). The length of the CDR3 is 14 residues. Germline loops: CDR1 SGHTA, CDR2 FQGNSA. Trimming left V 7 bases short and J 2 bases short, with 15 bases between. CDR3 loop: CASTQLGGTYEQYF. CDR3 nucleotides: TGTGCCAGCACCCAGTTGGGGGGTACCTACGAGCAGTACTTC.

In regard to this clonotype: Mismatch with germline at one junction end may stem from a read error. This chain connects TRBV7-7 to TRBJ2-1, with 12 positions matching TRBD2. CDR1 SSHAT and CDR2 FNYEAQ come from the germline V gene (reference sequence). This CDR3 spans 16 amino acids. The CDR3 DNA is TGTGCTAGCAGTTATGGACTAGCGGGATATCATAATGAGCAGTTCTTC. Amino acid sequence: CASSYGLAGYHNEQFF.

This sequence joins TRBV11-2 and TRBJ2-1; D is unclear. The CDR3 spans 12 residues. The V gene's germline CDR1 is SGHAT and CDR2 FQNNGV. V was trimmed by 0 bases and J by 13 bases, leaving 10 bases between them. The CDR3 here is CASSLELGRQFF. The DNA of the CDR3 is TGTGCCAGCAGCTTAGAGTTGGGCCGCCAGTTCTTC.

The rearrangement links TRBV14 to TRBJ2-3, with 10 bases fitting TRBD2. CDR1 is SGHDN, CDR2 FVKESK, per germline. The ends lost 1 base at V and 1 base at J; junction bases unmatched: 5. This CDR3 is built from 17 residues. This CDR3 reads CASSQAPLAGGTDTQYF. The DNA for the CDR3 is TGTGCCAGCAGCCAAGCCCCTCTAGCGGGAGGCACAGATACGCAGTATTTT.

The genes are TRBV3-1 and TRBJ2-4; possibly TRBD1 for D (6 bases). The V and J ends lost 5 bases and 2 bases respectively, with 13 bases between them. The CDR3 runs 15 residues. Germline lookup yields CDR1 LGHDT and CDR2 YNNKEL (reference sequence). As DNA, the CDR3 is TGTGCCAGCAGCGCCTTGGGGGCGACCAAAAACATTCAGTACTTC. Its protein product is CASSALGATKNIQYF.

This sequence joins TRBV11-2 and TRBJ2-3, with D uncertain. Deletions cut 5 bases from V and 6 bases from J, with 12 bases between. Germline-derived CDR1 and CDR2 are SGHAT and FQNNGV. This CDR3 spans 13 amino acids. The CDR3 is CASSPAIWDTQYF. Written as DNA, the CDR3 is TGTGCCAGCAGCCCAGCCATCTGGGATACGCAGTATTTT. The full variable domain, rest sourced from reference TRBV11-2 and TRBJ2-3, is EAGVAQSPRYKIIEKRQSVAFWCNPISGHATLYWYQQILGQGPKLLIQFQNNGVVDDSQLPKDRFSAERLKGVDSTLKIQPAKLEDSAVYLCASSPAIWDTQYFGPGTRLTVL.